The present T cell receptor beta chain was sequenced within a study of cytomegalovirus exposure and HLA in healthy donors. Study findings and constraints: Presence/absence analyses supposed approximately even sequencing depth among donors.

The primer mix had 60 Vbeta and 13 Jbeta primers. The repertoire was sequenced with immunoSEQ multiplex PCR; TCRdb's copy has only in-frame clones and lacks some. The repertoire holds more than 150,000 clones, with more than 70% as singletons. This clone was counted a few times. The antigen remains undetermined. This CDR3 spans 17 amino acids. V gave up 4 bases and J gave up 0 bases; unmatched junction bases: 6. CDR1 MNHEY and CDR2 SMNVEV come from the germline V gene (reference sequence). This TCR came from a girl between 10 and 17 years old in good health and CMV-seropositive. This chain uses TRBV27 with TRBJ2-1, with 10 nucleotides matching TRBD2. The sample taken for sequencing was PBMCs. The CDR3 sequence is CASSSRTSGFSYNEQFF. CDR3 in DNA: TGTGCCAGCAGTTCTCGGACTAGCGGATTCTCCTACAATGAGCAGTTCTTC.